One sample yielded the 21 T cell receptor beta chains listed below, sequenced in a study of T-cell memory formation after mild COVID-19. TCRdb reanalysed the 5' RACE reads using MiXCR and keeps one entry per CDR3 protein. The data hold 250,000 to 300,000 distinct CDR3 sequences, with 8% to 10% observed a single time. The sequenced sample was PBMCs or a T cell subset sorted from them (not recorded which). These receptors were obtained from a man younger than 30 who had mild COVID-19 (a few samples of this study predate the infection). Cell type and time point are not known.

This clonotype was seen repeatedly, ten times or more. The J gene is TRBJ2-2, the V gene TRBV4-3; 7 nucleotides agree with TRBD2. Germline V CDR1 and CDR2: LGHNA, YSLEER. The CDR3 is 15 amino acids. Unmatched junction bases numbered 7, after V lost 7 bases and J lost 2 bases. The CDR3 sequence is CASTPGLTNTGELFF. The CDR3 DNA is TGCGCCAGCACGCCGGGACTAACAAACACCGGGGAGCTGTTTTTT.

This clonotype was seen more than once but under ten times. The CDR3: CASSFRQPGGNTIYF. The CDR3 DNA reads as TGTGCCAGCAGTTTCAGGCAGCCCGGGGGAAACACCATATATTTT. The rearrangement uses TRBV12-3 or TRBV12-4 and TRBJ1-3, with D hard to call. This CDR3 contains 15 residues. Between the trimmed V and J ends, which lost 3 bases and 4 bases, there was a span of 13 bases.

This clonotype was recorded a few times. Just one base apart from a much larger clone, this may be a read error. This chain connects TRBV7-9 to TRBJ2-1, with 7 nucleotides matching TRBD2. The length of the CDR3 is 14 residues. V gave up 5 bases and J gave up 0 bases; unmatched junction bases: 1. CDR1 is SEHNR, CDR2 FQNEAQ, per germline (reference sequence). In DNA, the CDR3 is TGTGCCAGCAGCCGGGACTACTCCTACAATGAGCAGTTCTTC. Its translation is CASSRDYSYNEQFF.

This clonotype was seen a handful of times. The chain recombines TRBV2 with TRBJ1-2; 8 nucleotides agree with TRBD1. Germline V lookup: CDR1 SNHLY, CDR2 FYNNEI. The CDR3 covers 15 residues. The junction had 13 bases not matched to a gene; V was cut back by 5 bases and J by 8 bases. DNA of the CDR3: TGTGCCAGCAGTCTAGAGCGGACAGGGCTTGACGGCTACACCTTC. The encoded protein is CASSLERTGLDGYTF.

This clonotype was detected many times. In DNA form, the CDR3 reads TGTGCCAGTACCCCGACAGGGGGCCCTCAGCCCCAGCATTTT. It encodes CASTPTGGPQPQHF. This rearrangement joins TRBV19 to TRBJ1-5; TRBD1 aligns across 10 bases. The length of the CDR3 is 14 residues. With V trimmed by 7 bases and J by 6 bases, 6 bases remained unmatched. Germline V gene lookup returns CDR1 LNHDA and CDR2 SQIVND (reference sequence).

This clonotype was observed many times. This chain connects TRBV12-3 or TRBV12-4 to TRBJ2-7; D gene unclear. V lost 6 bases, J lost 6 bases, and 12 bases lay in between. The CDR3 is 12 amino acids. CDR3 sequence: CASSPSLGEQYF. The CDR3 nucleotides are TGTGCCAGCAGCCCCTCTTTGGGCGAGCAGTACTTC.

In this sample, this clonotype turned up many times. The chain couples TRBV10-3 to TRBJ1-2; 7 bases match TRBD1. The CDR3 is 16 amino acids. CDR1 and CDR2 (germline): ENHRY, SYGVKD. The trim removed 0 bases at V and 6 bases at J, leaving 10 bases unmatched. CDR3 nucleotides: TGTGCCATCAGTGAGTCGTACCTCAGACAGGGCGATGGCTACACCTTC. Translation gives CAISESYLRQGDGYTF.

J is TRBJ1-1 and V is TRBV9, with 12 bases lining up with TRBD1. The V and J ends lost 1 base and 3 bases, in that order; junction bases with no gene match: 16. The germline V gene has CDR1 SGDLS and CDR2 YYNGEE. This CDR3 is 20 amino acids long. The CDR3 region has the DNA TGTGCCAGCAGCGTATCAGGGACAGGGGGCTCGCAGCGGTATGACACTGAAGCTTTCTTT. Translated, it gives CASSVSGTGGSQRYDTEAFF.

The table lists this clonotype with a few counts. The chain combines TRBV29-1 with TRBJ2-5; D is ambiguous. The CDR3 runs to 13 residues. V was clipped by 3 bases and J by 2 bases, with 10 bases between them. CDR1 SQVTM and CDR2 ANQGSEA come from the germline V gene. This chain's CDR3 is CSVEARRQETQYF. CDR3 bases: TGCAGCGTTGAGGCCAGGCGGCAAGAGACCCAGTACTTC. The entire variable domain, with the rest obtained from reference TRBV29-1 and TRBJ2-5, is as follows: SAVISQKPSRDICQRGTSLTIQCQVDSQVTMMFWYRQQPGQSLTLIATANQGSEATYESGFVIDKFPISRPNLTFSTLTVSNMSPEDSSIYLCSVEARRQETQYFGPGTRLLVL.

This chain links TRBV15 with TRBJ2-7, with D possibly TRBD2 on 5 matching bases. This CDR3 region has 14 residues. Per the germline V gene, CDR1 is LNHNV and CDR2 is YYDKDF (reference sequence). The ends were cut back, 0 bases at V and 3 bases at J, with 9 bases in the middle. CDR3 in DNA: TGTGCCACCAGCAGAGACCGGGGTAGCTACGAGCAGTACTTC. It is translated as CATSRDRGSYEQYF.

This clonotype turned up a few times. The chain couples TRBV18 to TRBJ2-3; TRBD2 might be the D (6 bases). The CDR3 runs 17 residues. Germline CDR1 KGHSH, CDR2 LQKENI. V dropped 1 base and J dropped 4 bases, with 18 bases sitting between them. The CDR3 DNA reads TGTGCCAGCTCACCACGAGTCTCTGATAGCGGCCCAGATACGCAGTATTTT. Its protein product is CASSPRVSDSGPDTQYF.

This clonotype was observed a handful of times. The chain joins TRBV10-3 to TRBJ2-5, with D hard to call. Per germline, CDR1 ENHRY and CDR2 SYGVKD. There are 11 residues in the CDR3. V was shortened by 9 bases and J by 1 base, with 6 bases between the two germline ends. CDR3 amino acids: CAIAFQETQYF. CDR3 bases: TGTGCCATAGCCTTCCAAGAGACCCAGTACTTC.

This clonotype turned up a few times. V and J are TRBV6-5 and TRBJ2-7; 7 bases line up with TRBD1. CDR1 is MNHEY and CDR2 is SVGAGI in the germline V gene. The CDR3 totals 13 residues. The J segment lost 4 bases and the V segment lost 7 bases, leaving 7 bases of the junction unmatched. CDR3 nucleotide sequence: TGTGCCAGCAATAGGGGGCACAATTACGAGCAGTACTTC. Its protein product is CASNRGHNYEQYF.

The table lists this clonotype with a few counts. CDR3 loop: CASSSLDSNQPQHF. For the CDR3, the DNA is TGTGCCAGCAGCTCCCTCGATAGCAATCAGCCCCAGCATTTT. The chain couples TRBV7-4 to TRBJ1-5; no firm D call. The CDR3 has 14 residues. In germline, CDR1 is SGHVT, CDR2 SQSDAQ. Deletions cut 4 bases from V and 0 bases from J, with 7 bases between.

This clonotype was seen more than once but under ten times. The chain carries TRBV20-1 and TRBJ2-1; TRBD1 might be the D (6 bases). The CDR3 spans 12 residues. CDR1 is DFQATT and CDR2 is SNEGSKA in the germline V gene (reference sequence). Trimming took 6 bases from V and 3 from J, leaving 9 bases between them. In nucleotides, the CDR3 is TGCAGTGCAAACAGGGACTACAATGAGCAGTTCTTC. Protein product: CSANRDYNEQFF.

This clonotype was detected many times. This chain connects TRBV7-9 to TRBJ2-1; tentatively, D is TRBD2 (6 bases). Germline-derived CDR1 and CDR2 are SEHNR and FQNEAQ (reference sequence). The V end lost 1 base, the J end lost 11 bases, and 15 bases lay between the germline ends. CDR3 length: 14 amino acids. DNA for the CDR3: TGTGCCAGCAGCTTAGTGGGGACTCCCAACCAGCAGTTCTTC. Protein: CASSLVGTPNQQFF.

The chain has TRBV6-1 and TRBJ2-3; the D is unclear. The CDR3 has 12 residues. From germline, CDR1 is MNHNS and CDR2 SASEGT. Trimming stripped 7 bases from V and 7 bases from J, with 12 bases between. Here the CDR3 reads CASTEQEHTQYF. The CDR3 DNA follows: TGTGCCAGCACTGAGCAGGAACATACGCAGTATTTT.

This clonotype came up a few times. V is TRBV20-1 and J is TRBJ2-7, with 12 bases that match TRBD1. V was pared by 6 bases and J by 5 bases, with 5 bases of the junction left unmatched. The germline V gene encodes CDR1 DFQATT and CDR2 SNEGSKA (reference sequence). The CDR3 is made up of 13 amino acids. This CDR3 is CSAPGTGGDEQYF. The CDR3 DNA reads TGCAGTGCGCCCGGGACAGGGGGCGACGAGCAGTACTTC.

The V and J genes are TRBV7-6 and TRBJ1-1; D is unresolved. This CDR3 contains 15 residues. Germline V CDR1 and CDR2: SGHVS, FNYEAQ. Trimming stripped 1 base from V and 0 bases from J, with 9 bases between. The CDR3 DNA reads as TGTGCCAGCAGCTTAGATTCGGCTATGAACACTGAAGCTTTCTTT. Its protein product is CASSLDSAMNTEAFF.

This clonotype came up a few times. The chain is built from TRBV6-5 and TRBJ1-2, with D unresolved. V gave up 6 bases and J gave up 3 bases, with 14 bases separating them. The CDR3 length is 14 residues. Looked up from germline, CDR1 is MNHEY and CDR2 is SVGAGI. CDR3 nucleotide sequence: TGTGCCAGCAGGTTGGGAGTGGCGGACTATGGCTACACCTTC. Its protein product is CASRLGVADYGYTF.

This clonotype has just a few counts. The chain carries TRBV11-2 and TRBJ2-7; the D gene is possibly TRBD1 (5 bases). The CDR3 covers 13 residues. V lost 5 bases and J 5 bases, leaving 13 bases between the germline ends. CDR1 and CDR2 (germline): SGHAT, FQNNGV. The CDR3, as DNA: TGTGCCAGCAGCCGTGGACATGACGACGAGCAGTACTTC. It is translated as CASSRGHDDEQYF.